This TCR beta chain was sequenced during a study of T-cell memory formation after mild COVID-19. From germline, CDR1 is MNHEY and CDR2 SVGAGI. This CDR3 contains 15 residues. V lost 2 bases, J lost 2 bases, and 11 bases lay in between. TCRdb passed the 5' RACE reads through MiXCR, listing each CDR3 protein once. In the table there are a few hundred thousand distinct CDR3 sequences, roughly 23% of which are singletons. The TCR comes from an adult woman who had mild COVID-19 (a few samples of this study predate the infection). Cell type and time point are not known. The sequenced sample consisted of PBMCs or a T cell subset sorted from them (not recorded which). The chain employs TRBV6-5 and TRBJ2-3; possible D gene TRBD2, 5 bases. DNA for the CDR3: TGTGCCAGCAGTTACGCCCACGGGGACACAGATACGCAGTATTTT. The encoded protein is CASSYAHGDTDTQYF.